One sample yielded the 3 T cell receptor beta chains listed below, sequenced in a study of T cell responses to AZD1222 COVID-19 vaccine. Profiling relied on immunoSEQ multiplex PCR, and the TCRdb table lists in-frame clones only, not all of them. Of approximately 150,000 clones in the sample, about 90% are singletons; the top ten hold more than 1%. Sequencing was performed on peripheral blood, taken 28 days after the second AZD1222 dose. The receptors come from an adult who received the AZD1222 COVID-19 vaccine.

The chain is built from TRBV10-3 and TRBJ2-7; 7 nucleotides match TRBD1. The junction had 4 bases not matched to a gene; V was cut back by 11 bases and J by 3 bases. This CDR3 region has 11 residues. The germline V gene encodes CDR1 ENHRY and CDR2 SYGVKD. The CDR3, as DNA: TGTGCCTCCGGGACAGTCTACGAGCAGTACTTC. Its translation: CASGTVYEQYF.

The table lists this clone with a few counts. The V gene is TRBV2, the J gene TRBJ1-2; D is possibly TRBD1 (5 bases). The CDR3 consists of 14 residues. The germline gives CDR1 SNHLY, CDR2 FYNNEI. V was pared by 2 bases and J by 6 bases, with 13 bases between. CDR3 sequence (DNA): TGTGCCAGCAGTGAAAGCGGGGACCCTCATGGCTACACCTTC. Residues: CASSESGDPHGYTF.

The V and J genes are TRBV5-1 and TRBJ2-7; D is perhaps TRBD2 (5 bases). This CDR3 region has 14 residues. The V end was cut by 1 base, the J end by 6 bases, with 14 bases between. Germline CDR1 SGHRS, CDR2 YFSETQ. CDR3 DNA: TGCGCCAGCAGCTTGCAGACTATCCTCGGCGAGCAGTACTTC. Residues: CASSLQTILGEQYF.